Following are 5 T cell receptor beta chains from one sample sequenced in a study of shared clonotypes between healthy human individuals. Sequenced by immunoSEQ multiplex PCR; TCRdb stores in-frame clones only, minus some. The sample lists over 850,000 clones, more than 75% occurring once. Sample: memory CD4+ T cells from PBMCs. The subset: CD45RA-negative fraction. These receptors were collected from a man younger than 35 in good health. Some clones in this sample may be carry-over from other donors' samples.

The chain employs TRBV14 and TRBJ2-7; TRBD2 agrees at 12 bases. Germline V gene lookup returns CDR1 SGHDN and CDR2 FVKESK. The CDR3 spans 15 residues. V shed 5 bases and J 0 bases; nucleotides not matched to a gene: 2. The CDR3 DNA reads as TGTGCCAGCAGCGCGGGACTAGCGGGCTCCTACGAGCAGTACTTC. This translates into CASSAGLAGSYEQYF.

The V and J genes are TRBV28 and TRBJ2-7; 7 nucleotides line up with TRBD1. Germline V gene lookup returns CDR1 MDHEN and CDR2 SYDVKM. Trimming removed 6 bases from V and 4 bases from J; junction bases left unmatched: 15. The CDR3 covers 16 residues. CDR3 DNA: TGTGCCAGCAGAAGGGGGCAGGAAGTGTTGGGGTACGAGCAGTACTTC. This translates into CASRRGQEVLGYEQYF. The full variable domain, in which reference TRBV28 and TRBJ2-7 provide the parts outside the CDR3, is DVKVTQSSRYLVKRTGEKVFLECVQDMDHENMFWYRQDPGLGLRLIYFSYDVKMKEKGDIPEGYSVSREKKERFSLILESASTNQTSMYLCASRRGQEVLGYEQYFGPGTRLTVT.

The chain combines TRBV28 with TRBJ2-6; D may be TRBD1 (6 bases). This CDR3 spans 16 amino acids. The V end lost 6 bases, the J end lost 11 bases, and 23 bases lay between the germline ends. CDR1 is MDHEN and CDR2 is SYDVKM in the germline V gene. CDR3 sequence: CASRPPSRSGAYVLTF. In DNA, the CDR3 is TGTGCCAGCAGGCCACCCTCCAGGTCAGGGGCTTACGTCCTGACTTTC.

DNA of the CDR3: TGTGCCAGCACCGAGACAGGGTCGTACGGGGAGCTGTTTTTT. It is translated as CASTETGSYGELFF. J is TRBJ2-2 and V is TRBV2; 7 positions match TRBD1. This CDR3 has 14 amino acids. V was pared by 7 bases and J by 7 bases, with 9 bases of the junction left unmatched. CDR1 is SNHLY and CDR2 is FYNNEI in the germline V gene.

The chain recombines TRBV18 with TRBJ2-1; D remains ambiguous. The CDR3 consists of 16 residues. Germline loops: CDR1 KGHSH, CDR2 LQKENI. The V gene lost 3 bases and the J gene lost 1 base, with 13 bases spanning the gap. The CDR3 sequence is CASSPQEVRSYNEQFF. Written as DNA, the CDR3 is TGTGCCAGCTCACCGCAAGAAGTAAGGTCCTACAATGAGCAGTTCTTC.